The next 29 T cell receptor beta chains were all read from a single sample in a study of beta chain features in type 1 diabetes. Their cognate antigens are unknown. The study reverse transcribed the entire isolated RNA, so it sequenced expressed TCRB transcripts. Method: immunoSEQ multiplex PCR; TCRdb's copy keeps in-frame clones and lacks some. The sample lists about 340,000 clones, 13% seen once, with roughly 0.015% in the top ten. Study conclusions and caveats: Type 1 diabetes patients showed a moderate but significant shortening of TCRB CDR3s in all four CD4+ subsets.

Source material: naive CD4+ T cells from blood. Receptors were obtained from a woman aged 18 to 35 with type 1 diabetes.

This clone was recorded a few times. The rearrangement joins TRBV7-6 to TRBJ2-7, with D maybe TRBD2 (5 bases). V lost 1 base and J 3 bases, leaving 10 bases between the germline ends. Germline lookup yields CDR1 SGHVS and CDR2 FNYEAQ. The CDR3 spans 14 residues. In nucleotides, the CDR3 is TGTGCCAGCAGCTTAGTGCAGGCGGGCTACGAGCAGTACGTC. Translating it yields CASSLVQAGYEQYV.

The chain has TRBV28 and TRBJ1-2, with 7 positions matching TRBD1. Germline V lookup: CDR1 MDHEN, CDR2 SYDVKM. The CDR3 runs to 16 residues. Unmatched junction bases numbered 12, after V lost 4 bases and J lost 4 bases. CDR3 sequence: CASSSGTAGWTYGYTF. CDR3 in DNA: TGTGCCAGCAGTTCAGGGACAGCAGGATGGACCTATGGCTACACCTTC.

The genes are TRBV23-1 and TRBJ2-2, with 14 bases lining up with TRBD2. TRBV23-1 is designated an ORF whose function remains uncertain. Trimming cost V 0 bases and J 3 bases; bases outside gene matches: 18. CDR3 length: 23 residues. The CDR3 bases are TGCGCCAGCAGTCAATCGGGACAGCAACCGGGACTAGCGGGAGAAGGGTACACCGGGGAGCTGTTTTTT. Its translation: CASSQSGQQPGLAGEGYTGELFF.

This chain links TRBV7-3 with TRBJ2-1; 9 positions agree with TRBD1. Germline-derived CDR1 and CDR2 are SGHTA and FQGTGA. The trim removed 4 bases at V and 8 bases at J, leaving 6 bases unmatched. The CDR3 is 14 residues long. This chain's CDR3 is CASSSWTGVDEQFF. The DNA of the CDR3 is TGTGCCAGCAGCTCATGGACAGGGGTGGATGAGCAGTTCTTC.

This clone was seen a handful of times. The V and J genes are TRBV5-6 and TRBJ2-7, with 10 bases lining up with TRBD1. V gave up 4 bases and J gave up 4 bases; unmatched junction bases: 5. This CDR3 has 14 amino acids. Per germline, CDR1 SGHDT and CDR2 YYEEEE. CDR3 bases: TGTGCCAGCAGCAGGGGACAGGGGATATACGAGCAGTACGTC. Protein product: CASSRGQGIYEQYV.

This clone was detected only a few times. V is TRBV5-4 and J is TRBJ2-6; the D gene is possibly TRBD1 (6 bases). Trimming removed 4 bases from V and 1 base from J, with 9 bases in between. Per the germline V gene, CDR1 is SGHNT and CDR2 is YYREEE (reference sequence). CDR3 length: 15 residues. CDR3 nucleotide sequence: TGTGCCAGCAGCCCACAGGGATCTGGGGCCAACGTCCTGACTTTC. Translating it yields CASSPQGSGANVLTF.

This clone was seen only a few times. This chain joins TRBV19 and TRBJ1-5; D is perhaps TRBD1 (5 bases). This CDR3 has 12 amino acids. Germline CDR1 and CDR2: LNHDA and SQIVND (reference sequence). With 5 bases removed from V and 7 bases from J, the gap between germline ends came to 9 bases. CDR3 bases: TGTGCCAGTAGTTCGGGGGTCCAGCCCCAGCATTTT. This translates into CASSSGVQPQHF.

The chain uses TRBV7-2 and TRBJ2-1; weak D call: TRBD2 (5 bases). Trimming stripped 5 bases from V and 3 bases from J, with 14 bases between. This CDR3 has 15 amino acids. CDR1 is SGHTA, CDR2 FQGNSA, per germline. The CDR3 here is CASSAGLPLYNEQFF. CDR3 nucleotides: TGTGCCAGCAGCGCCGGACTGCCCCTCTACAATGAGCAGTTCTTC.

This clone was detected only once. The J gene is TRBJ2-3, the V gene TRBV5-1; 9 bases fit TRBD2. This CDR3 comprises 16 residues. Losses at the gene ends were 0 bases for V and 4 bases for J; bases not matched to a gene: 6. Germline lookup yields CDR1 SGHRS and CDR2 YFSETQ. The CDR3 here is CASSLVGGRGADTQYF. The DNA for the CDR3 is TGCGCCAGCAGCTTGGTTGGCGGGAGGGGCGCAGATACGCAGTATTTT. Full variable domain (remainder filled in from reference TRBV5-1 and TRBJ2-3): KAGVTQTPRYLIKTRGQQVTLSCSPISGHRSVSWYQQTPGQGLQFLFEYFSETQRNKGNFPGRFSGRQFSNSRSEMNVSTLELGDSALYLCASSLVGGRGADTQYFGPGTRLTVL.

This clone was recorded a few times. The CDR3 sequence is CARTGQGYEQYV. CDR3 DNA: TGTGCCAGGACAGGACAGGGCTACGAGCAGTACGTC. This chain links TRBV19 with TRBJ2-7; 8 positions match TRBD1. CDR3 size: 12 residues. Looked up from germline, CDR1 is LNHDA and CDR2 is SQIVND (reference sequence). The trim removed 9 bases at V and 3 bases at J, leaving 4 bases unmatched.

The chain has TRBV5-1 and TRBJ2-1, with 8 nucleotides matching TRBD2. This CDR3 spans 15 amino acids. The junction had 12 bases not matched to a gene; V was cut back by 5 bases and J by 8 bases. Per germline, CDR1 SGHRS and CDR2 YFSETQ. CDR3 coding DNA: TGCGCCAGCAGTGGGTCAGCGGGAGTGGCGTATGAGCAGTTCTTC. Encoded protein: CASSGSAGVAYEQFF.

The CDR3 DNA reads as TGCGCCAGCAGCCGGGGACAGATTCTTCTCTATGGCTACACCTTC. Amino acids: CASSRGQILLYGYTF. The chain carries TRBV4-1 and TRBJ1-2, with 7 bases aligning to TRBD1. Germline CDR1 MGHRA, CDR2 YSYEKL. V gave up 4 bases and J gave up 4 bases; unmatched junction bases: 9. The CDR3 has 15 residues.

V gene TRBV7-8 combines with J gene TRBJ2-5; 13 positions match TRBD2. V lost 5 bases, J lost 2 bases, and 8 bases stayed unmatched. There are 17 residues in the CDR3. CDR1 is SGHVS, CDR2 FQNEAQ, per germline. CDR3 nucleotides: TGTGCCAGCAGCCCATGGACTAGCGGGAGAGGGCAAGAGACCCAGTACTTC. This encodes CASSPWTSGRGQETQYF.

The rearrangement joins TRBV5-1 to TRBJ1-1; perhaps TRBD1 as D (6 bases). Germline V CDR1 and CDR2: SGHRS, YFSETQ. V lost 0 bases and J 0 bases, leaving 15 bases between the germline ends. This CDR3 is built from 17 residues. This chain's CDR3 is CASSLAGGLSMNTEAFF. DNA of the CDR3: TGCGCCAGCAGCTTGGCCGGGGGGCTCAGCATGAACACTGAAGCTTTCTTT. The full variable domain, completed using reference TRBV5-1 and TRBJ1-1, is KAGVTQTPRYLIKTRGQQVTLSCSPISGHRSVSWYQQTPGQGLQFLFEYFSETQRNKGNFPGRFSGRQFSNSRSEMNVSTLELGDSALYLCASSLAGGLSMNTEAFFGQGTRLTVV.

The chain employs TRBV6-6 and TRBJ2-1; 9 bases fit TRBD1. The ends lost 2 bases at V and 2 bases at J; junction bases unmatched: 1. Germline V gene lookup returns CDR1 MNHNY and CDR2 SVGAGI (reference sequence). This CDR3 region has 15 residues. In DNA, the CDR3 is TGTGCCAGCAGTTACCGGACAGGGGCCTACAATGAGCAGTTCTTC. Amino acid sequence: CASSYRTGAYNEQFF.

This clone was counted a few times. This rearrangement joins TRBV7-2 to TRBJ2-3; no clear D. The V gene lost 5 bases and the J gene lost 4 bases, with 7 bases spanning the gap. This CDR3 is 12 amino acids long. CDR1 is SGHTA, CDR2 FQGNSA, per germline. For the CDR3, the DNA is TGTGCCAGCAGCATCTTTTCAGATACGCAGTATTTT. As protein: CASSIFSDTQYF. Full variable domain (outside the CDR3, taken from reference TRBV7-2 and TRBJ2-3): GAGVSQSPSNKVTEKGKDVELRCDPISGHTALYWYRQSLGQGLEFLIYFQGNSAPDKSGLPSDRFSAERTGGSVSTLTIQRTQQEDSAVYLCASSIFSDTQYFGPGTRLTVL.

This clone was detected once. The rearrangement links TRBV5-4 to TRBJ2-1, with TRBD2 matching over 9 bases. V shed 2 bases, J shed 0 bases, and the junction held 6 bases outside the gene matches. This CDR3 is built from 17 residues. Germline V gene data show CDR1 as SGHNT and CDR2 as YYREEE (reference sequence). CDR3 in DNA: TGTGCCAGCAGCTTAGGACTAGCGCGGAGCTCCTACAATGAGCAGTTCTTC. It encodes CASSLGLARSSYNEQFF. Together with reference TRBV5-4 and TRBJ2-1, the CDR3 gives the full variable domain: ETGVTQSPTHLIKTRGQQVTLRCSSQSGHNTVSWYQQALGQGPQFIFQYYREEENGRGNFPPRFSGLQFPNYSSELNVNALELDDSALYLCASSLGLARSSYNEQFFGPGTRLTVL.

In this sample, this clone turned up a few times. This chain connects TRBV10-2 to TRBJ2-7, with D perhaps TRBD2 (6 bases). This CDR3 contains 19 residues. V was pared by 2 bases and J by 6 bases, with 29 bases between. CDR1 and CDR2 (germline): WSHSY, SAAADI. CDR3 loop: CASSEPEPRSTSSPIEQYV. CDR3 sequence (DNA): TGCGCCAGCAGTGAGCCAGAACCGCGGTCCACTAGCAGTCCGATCGAGCAGTACGTC.

This clone showed up just a few times. This chain uses TRBV2 with TRBJ2-1; D not resolved. Deletions cut 5 bases from V and 4 bases from J, with 12 bases between. CDR3 length: 14 residues. The germline CDR1 and CDR2 sequences are SNHLY and FYNNEI. CDR3: CASSLLTPYNEQFF. The CDR3 DNA follows: TGTGCCAGCAGTCTCCTAACCCCTTACAATGAGCAGTTCTTC.

This clone was seen a handful of times. The chain uses TRBV2 and TRBJ2-6, with 9 bases fitting TRBD1. The CDR3 consists of 18 residues. Germline V gene data show CDR1 as SNHLY and CDR2 as FYNNEI. V shed 2 bases and J 0 bases; nucleotides not matched to a gene: 5. The CDR3 DNA reads TGTGCCAGCAGTGAAAGGACAGGGGTCAGCTCTGGGGCCAACGTCCTGACTTTC. It specifies CASSERTGVSSGANVLTF.

The chain is built from TRBV9 and TRBJ2-1; 10 bases line up with TRBD2. Trimming took 3 bases from V and 5 from J; bases not matched to a gene: 5. Germline assignment: CDR1 SGDLS and CDR2 YYNGEE. The CDR3 covers 15 residues. The CDR3 loop is CASSALAGVHNEQFF. CDR3 bases: TGTGCCAGCAGCGCGCTAGCGGGAGTGCACAATGAGCAGTTCTTC.

V is TRBV10-3 and J is TRBJ2-1, with 7 bases lining up with TRBD2. CDR3 size: 13 residues. Per the germline V gene, CDR1 is ENHRY and CDR2 is SYGVKD. V shed 4 bases, J shed 8 bases, and the junction held 5 bases outside the gene matches. This CDR3 reads CAISGRTSDEQFF. The DNA for the CDR3 is TGTGCCATCAGTGGGAGGACTAGTGATGAGCAGTTCTTC.

The J gene is TRBJ1-2, the V gene TRBV28; 8 bases align to TRBD1. Germline-derived CDR1 and CDR2 are MDHEN and SYDVKM. V shed 10 bases and J 4 bases; nucleotides not matched to a gene: 8. This CDR3 contains 13 residues. The DNA of the CDR3 is TGTGCCACCGGGATGACAGGGGCCTATGGCTACACCTTC. Encoded protein: CATGMTGAYGYTF.

The rearrangement uses TRBV6-1 and TRBJ2-6; 12 positions agree with TRBD1. With V trimmed by 4 bases and J by 1 base, 2 bases remained unmatched. Germline CDR1 is MNHNS and CDR2 is SASEGT. The CDR3 spans 17 residues. The CDR3 bases are TGTGCCAGCAGTGGGGGACAGGGGGCTTCTGGGGCCAACGTCCTGACTTTC. As protein: CASSGGQGASGANVLTF.

The gene calls are TRBV28 and TRBJ2-2, with a weak D call TRBD2 (5 bases). Trimming pared 6 bases from V and 4 bases from J, leaving 12 bases between. There are 14 residues in the CDR3. Germline V CDR1 and CDR2: MDHEN, SYDVKM. CDR3 sequence: CASSTPTSTGELFF. In DNA, the CDR3 is TGTGCCAGCAGCACTCCCACTAGCACCGGGGAGCTGTTTTTT.

A few counts support this clone. This sequence joins TRBV19 and TRBJ2-1, with 7 positions matching TRBD1. The CDR3 contains 17 residues. CDR1 and CDR2 from the germline V gene are LNHDA and SQIVND (reference sequence). V was clipped by 3 bases and J by 0 bases; unmatched bases: 8. For the CDR3, the DNA is TGTGCCAGTAGTATTATTCCGACAGGGAGCTCCTACAATGAGCAGTTCTTC. Amino acids: CASSIIPTGSSYNEQFF.

The chain couples TRBV5-1 to TRBJ2-7, with TRBD2 identical over 11 bases. V shed 4 bases and J 5 bases; nucleotides not matched to a gene: 8. This CDR3 comprises 15 residues. Germline V gene lookup returns CDR1 SGHRS and CDR2 YFSETQ. CDR3 in DNA: TGCGCCAGCAGCCCCACTAGCGGGAGTTCCCACGAGCAGTACTTC. Its translation is CASSPTSGSSHEQYF.

This chain joins TRBV4-1 and TRBJ2-7, with 12 bases identical to TRBD2. Germline CDR1 reads MGHRA; CDR2 reads YSYEKL. With V trimmed by 3 bases and J by 1 base, 4 bases remained unmatched. The CDR3 consists of 16 residues. The CDR3 sequence: CASSQTGTSGSYEQYV. The CDR3 nucleotides read TGCGCCAGCAGCCAGACCGGGACTAGCGGGTCCTACGAGCAGTACGTC.

This chain joins TRBV29-1 and TRBJ2-3; possibly TRBD1 for D (5 bases). Germline-derived CDR1 and CDR2 are SQVTM and ANQGSEA. V was pared by 3 bases and J by 2 bases, with 12 bases between. The CDR3 totals 14 residues. The CDR3 DNA sequence: TGCAGCGTTGACAGGGTCCCCTACACAGATACGCAGTATTTT. It specifies CSVDRVPYTDTQYF.